This is a list of T cell receptor beta chains from one sample in a study of shared clonotypes between healthy human individuals. Profiling relied on immunoSEQ multiplex PCR, and the TCRdb table lists in-frame clones only, not all of them. The sample lists about 1.9 million clones, roughly 95% occurring once. Sequenced material: naive CD8+ T cells from PBMCs. These receptors came from a man between 18 and 29 years old in good health. Some clones in this sample may be carry-over from other donors' samples. CDR3s leave out the opening cysteine and the closing phenylalanine or tryptophan.

v_call cdr3_aa
TRBV6-5 ASSYLREGTGELF
TRBV19 ASSLAGWSTGELF
TRBV27 ASSQRTGPLIDEAF
TRBV19 ASSIVSGNTGELF
TRBV19 ASSPGTALDTEAF
TRBV7-2 ASSLWRLQGANTEAF
TRBV28 ASSLPGQANYEQY
TRBV7-9 ASSPKGNTEAF
TRBV6-6 ASSVRGLLNEKLF
TRBV5-6 ASSFGNGYT
TRBV20-1 SARESGGAF
TRBV13 ASSLGASDTQY
TRBV14 ASSQSGGSGELF
TRBV5-4 ASSLGGQGSHEQY
TRBV28 ASTPYPGVSGNTIY
TRBV19 ASTPNPWDTQY
TRBV28 ASSFQVDSGFWAQH
TRBV27 ASNLRLAPTGMEQY
TRBV19 ASRGYPQETQY
TRBV9 ASSVGGSPYEQY
TRBV15 ATSRAGSVYEQY
TRBV27 ASSFLGEVINEQY
TRBV5-1 ASSFNRPLFTDTQY
TRBV4-3 ASSQETSGRWNEQF
TRBV4-2 ASSQGGTVVNEKLF
TRBV7-3 ASSLAAGVDNEQF
TRBV6-1 ASTKGTGKY
TRBV19 ASSIISGDNQPQH
TRBV30 AWSFFVWTAGNTIY
TRBV27 ATGQGAEDTQY
TRBV7-9 ASSLGGTGELF
TRBV7-9 ASSLNTGGELF
TRBV30 AWSVPGTLH
TRBV7-6 ASSQLATSTDTQY
TRBV30 AWSVLPSSNNEQF
TRBV7-9 ASSLGLASETQY
TRBV7-2 ASSILAGVGYNEQF
TRBV9 ASSVGDRGRGNYGYT
TRBV25-1 ASGTSRPYEQY
TRBV7-9 ASSPTGVEQF
TRBV9 ASSEAPRTDHSGNTIY
TRBV7-9 AWSDFSYNEQF
TRBV19 ASSLGIRADTQY
TRBV29-1 SVEKTGLAMDEQF
TRBV28 ASSLVLGQSGNTIY
TRBV4-1 ASSLDRGWNSPLH
TRBV9 ASSPRPVGTEAF